The 19 T cell receptor beta chains in this list originate from one sample, sequenced in a study of shared clonotypes between healthy human individuals. TCRdb's copy holds only in-frame clones and misses some; the assay was immunoSEQ multiplex PCR. The sample consists of about 690,000 clones, roughly 87% of them appearing once. The sequenced material came from memory CD8+ T cells from PBMCs. Stated subset: CD45RO+ cells pooled with CCR7-negative TemRA cells. The receptor set was obtained from a man between 18 and 29 years old in good health. Some clones in this sample may be carry-over from other donors' samples.

This chain joins TRBV4-2 and TRBJ2-7; 12 nucleotides match TRBD2. CDR1 is LGHNA, CDR2 YNFKEQ, per germline. V lost 3 bases to trimming and J lost 3 bases; unmatched junction nucleotides: 6. This CDR3 has 16 amino acids. As DNA, the CDR3 is TGTGCCAGCAGCCACACCGGACTAGCGGGGAGCTACGAGCAGTACTTC. Translation gives CASSHTGLAGSYEQYF.

The chain couples TRBV5-4 to TRBJ2-5; D gene ambiguous. Germline CDR1 and CDR2: SGHNT and YYREEE (reference sequence). The CDR3 is 14 amino acids. V was cut by 0 bases and J by 5 bases, with 11 bases left in between. The CDR3 DNA sequence: TGTGCCAGCAGCTTGGCCCCACCGGATGAGACCCAGTACTTC. Its translation is CASSLAPPDETQYF.

The chain recombines TRBV7-8 with TRBJ2-7, with D possibly matching TRBD2 (6 bases). Germline CDR1 is SGHVS and CDR2 is FQNEAQ. Trimming removed 1 base from V and 2 bases from J, with 9 bases in between. CDR3 length: 14 amino acids. The CDR3 sequence: CASSLGRGAYEQYF. DNA of the CDR3: TGTGCCAGCAGCTTAGGGAGGGGAGCCTACGAGCAGTACTTC.

The genes are TRBV18 and TRBJ1-1, with TRBD1 identical over 7 bases. The length of the CDR3 is 17 residues. Unmatched junction bases numbered 10, after V lost 3 bases and J lost 0 bases. Per germline, CDR1 KGHSH and CDR2 LQKENI. Here the CDR3 DNA reads TGTGCCAGCTCACCCCTGGCAGGGGGGAGAATGAACACTGAAGCTTTCTTT. Its protein product is CASSPLAGGRMNTEAFF.

This chain uses TRBV12-5 with TRBJ1-5, with 9 nucleotides matching TRBD1. The CDR3 spans 20 residues. Looked up from germline, CDR1 is LGHNT and CDR2 is FRNRAP. J lost 0 bases, V lost 0 bases, and 12 bases had no gene match. The CDR3 coding sequence is TGTGCTAGTGGTTTGGTAGTCGGGACAGGGCCTTACTATAGCAATCAGCCCCAGCATTTT. This gives the protein CASGLVVGTGPYYSNQPQHF.

Turning to this clone: The same CDR3 also results from other DNA sequences found in this sample. This sequence joins TRBV7-9 and TRBJ2-7; TRBD1 matches 9 bases. J lost 1 base, V lost 5 bases, and 6 bases had no gene match. This CDR3 comprises 15 residues. The V gene's germline CDR1 is SEHNR and CDR2 FQNEAQ (reference sequence). The chain's CDR3 is CASSAPGTGSYEQYF. The CDR3 DNA follows: TGTGCCAGCAGCGCACCCGGGACAGGGTCCTACGAGCAGTACTTC.

For the CDR3, the DNA is TGTGCCAGCAGCAAAGGACGACAGGGGAGGGGCACAGATACGCAGTATTTT. Translating gives CASSKGRQGRGTDTQYF. The chain is built from TRBV21-1 and TRBJ2-3; TRBD1, the table's D call, lacks a check against the DNA. TRBV21-1 is a pseudogene segment. CDR3 length equals 17 residues.

The chain recombines TRBV4-3 with TRBJ2-7; 7 bases are shared with TRBD2. From germline, CDR1 is LGHNA and CDR2 YSLEER. V lost 0 bases to trimming and J lost 2 bases; unmatched junction nucleotides: 7. The CDR3 has 16 residues. Here the CDR3 DNA reads TGCGCCAGCAGCCAAGATCAGGCTAGCGGACCCTACGAGCAGTACTTC. This sequence encodes CASSQDQASGPYEQYF.

The V and J genes are TRBV9 and TRBJ2-2; D might be TRBD1 or TRBD2, each matching 5 bases. Between the trimmed V and J ends, which lost 4 bases and 8 bases, there was a span of 21 bases. The germline gives CDR1 SGDLS, CDR2 YYNGEE. CDR3 size: 16 residues. The CDR3 sequence is CASSTQRDRGLGELFF. CDR3 coding DNA: TGTGCCAGCAGCACCCAAAGGGACCGTGGGCTTGGGGAGCTGTTTTTT.

The rearrangement joins TRBV5-6 to TRBJ2-7; 8 positions agree with TRBD1. Germline-derived CDR1 and CDR2 are SGHDT and YYEEEE. J was trimmed by 3 bases and V by 4 bases; bases with no gene match: 9. The CDR3 spans 15 residues. CDR3 amino acids: CASSHRTGWVYEQYF. As DNA, the CDR3 is TGTGCCAGCAGCCATCGGACAGGGTGGGTCTACGAGCAGTACTTC.

The sample holds a few counts of this clone. V and J are TRBV27 and TRBJ2-1, with 10 bases matching TRBD2. V was clipped by 2 bases and J by 8 bases; unmatched bases: 6. Per the germline V gene, CDR1 is MNHEY and CDR2 is SMNVEV (reference sequence). The CDR3 loop spans 15 amino acids. This CDR3 is CASSLPSGRVDEQFF. CDR3 in DNA: TGTGCCAGCAGTTTACCAAGCGGGAGGGTAGATGAGCAGTTCTTC.

The V and J genes are TRBV18 and TRBJ2-2; D gene uncertain. The CDR3 runs 18 residues. The V gene's germline CDR1 is KGHSH and CDR2 LQKENI. The V gene lost 0 bases and the J gene lost 5 bases, with 19 bases spanning the gap. CDR3 sequence reads: CASSPPGPALMGTGELFF. In DNA form, the CDR3 reads TGTGCCAGCTCACCACCCGGCCCAGCCCTGATGGGGACCGGGGAGCTGTTTTTT.

The gene calls are TRBV7-9 and TRBJ2-7, with D maybe TRBD1 (6 bases). Trimming removed 5 bases from V and 5 bases from J, with 19 bases in between. Germline V gene sequence: CDR1 SEHNR, CDR2 FQNEAQ (reference sequence). This CDR3 has 15 amino acids. The DNA for the CDR3 is TGTGCCAGCAGCCTAGGACCAACAGGGTCCCACGAGCAGTACTTC. This encodes CASSLGPTGSHEQYF.

This rearrangement joins TRBV10-1 to TRBJ2-7, with 7 bases identical to TRBD2. The germline V gene encodes CDR1 WNHNN and CDR2 SYGVQD (reference sequence). This CDR3 spans 15 amino acids. Unmatched junction bases numbered 12, after V lost 5 bases and J lost 5 bases. CDR3 coding DNA: TGCGCCAGCAGTAAATCGGGGGGAGAGGGCCACGAGCAGTACTTC. This translates into CASSKSGGEGHEQYF.

This clone appeared once. This chain links TRBV6-1 with TRBJ2-7, with TRBD1 identical over 10 bases. J lost 3 bases, V lost 3 bases, and 8 bases had no gene match. Germline assignment: CDR1 MNHNS and CDR2 SASEGT. The CDR3 has 16 residues. CDR3 sequence (DNA): TGTGCCAGCAGTGAGTCTCGACAGGGGGCCCTCTACGAGCAGTACTTC. As protein: CASSESRQGALYEQYF.

J is TRBJ2-2 and V is TRBV7-3; 11 bases line up with TRBD2. The CDR3 contains 17 residues. The ends lost 3 bases at V and 5 bases at J; junction bases unmatched: 8. Germline assignment: CDR1 SGHTA and CDR2 FQGTGA. The CDR3: CASSFESSGGKTGELFF. The CDR3 DNA reads TGTGCCAGCAGCTTCGAATCTAGCGGGGGGAAAACCGGGGAGCTGTTTTTT.

This chain joins TRBV11-2 and TRBJ2-5; D gene unclear. The CDR3 has 15 residues. CDR1 and CDR2 (germline): SGHAT, FQNNGV. V gave up 2 bases and J gave up 1 base, with 11 bases separating them. The CDR3 nucleotides read TGTGCCAGCAGCTTATCGATGTACAGCCAAGAGACCCAGTACTTC. Encoded protein: CASSLSMYSQETQYF.

The chain is built from TRBV2 and TRBJ2-1, with unresolved D. V was clipped by 4 bases and J by 8 bases, with 12 bases between them. Germline lookup yields CDR1 SNHLY and CDR2 FYNNEI. The CDR3 totals 13 residues. CDR3 in amino acids: CASSAGSGDEQFF. CDR3 nucleotide sequence: TGTGCCAGCAGTGCGGGCAGTGGGGATGAGCAGTTCTTC.

The chain carries TRBV27 and TRBJ1-5, with TRBD1 identical over 7 bases. CDR1 and CDR2 from the germline V gene are MNHEY and SMNVEV (reference sequence). This CDR3 has 14 amino acids. The J segment lost 3 bases and the V segment lost 5 bases, leaving 4 bases of the junction unmatched. CDR3 in amino acids: CASSAGTVNQPQHF. In nucleotides, the CDR3 is TGTGCCAGCAGTGCCGGGACAGTCAATCAGCCCCAGCATTTT.